This TCR beta chain was sequenced for a study of cytomegalovirus exposure and HLA in healthy donors. This CDR3 is built from 16 residues. The V gene's germline CDR1 is SGDLS and CDR2 YYNGEE. V shed 2 bases, J shed 8 bases, and the junction held 6 bases outside the gene matches. Both 60 Vbeta primers and 13 Jbeta primers went into the PCR. The repertoire was sequenced with immunoSEQ multiplex PCR; TCRdb's copy has only in-frame clones and lacks some. The profile covers around 180,000 clones, with about 88% appearing a single time and about 0.23% taken by the ten largest. As to this clone: The antigen remains unidentified.

Study-level findings and limits: A list of about 160 TCR beta chains associated with cytomegalovirus was given. When analyzed later, the rates of TCR association showed variation by HLA locus, with DRB1 the most and HLA-C the fewest.

It was healthy bone marrow donors who served as donors. V usage is TRBV9 and J usage is TRBJ1-6; 11 nucleotides agree with TRBD1. Material for sequencing was PBMCs. The clonotype originates from a girl younger than two in good health and CMV-seronegative. The CDR3 region has the DNA TGTGCCAGCAGCGTCGCGGGACAGGGGGGTGATTCACCCCTCCACTTT. It codes for CASSVAGQGGDSPLHF.